The 18 T cell receptor beta chains presented below share a single source sample, sequenced in a study of molecular identifiers for immune sequencing clone quantification. TCRdb reprocessed the PCR reads via MiXCR and lists one record per CDR3 protein. The data contain 490,000 or so distinct CDR3 sequences, around a fifth of them singletons. The sample was naive CD8+ T cells from blood, with Jurkat cell RNA spiked in. The subset is: FACS-sorted CD8+CD4-CCR7+CD45RA+ naive T cells. The origin of the receptors is a human donor in good health. Some libraries in this study had Jurkat cell RNA spiked in.

This clonotype appeared many times. The genes are TRBV29-1 and TRBJ2-7; a possible D gene is TRBD2 (6 bases). The CDR3 runs to 14 residues. V was clipped by 4 bases and J by 2 bases, with 15 bases between them. Germline values: CDR1 SQVTM, CDR2 ANQGSEA. In DNA, the CDR3 is TGCAGCGTTGGTGGCTACGGGGGAGCCTACGAGCAGTACTTC. It is translated as CSVGGYGGAYEQYF.

This clonotype came up many times. The chain employs TRBV6-6 and TRBJ1-2; unclear D gene. The CDR3 consists of 12 residues. V was shortened by 5 bases and J by 4 bases, with 8 bases between the two germline ends. Germline V CDR1 and CDR2: MNHNY, SVGAGI (reference sequence). In DNA form, the CDR3 reads TGTGCCAGCAGTCCTAACAGCTATGGCTACACCTTC. It translates to CASSPNSYGYTF.

The chain combines TRBV20-1 with TRBJ1-6; 10 bases line up with TRBD1. The CDR3 is 17 residues long. In germline, CDR1 is DFQATT, CDR2 SNEGSKA (reference sequence). Losses at the gene ends were 0 bases for V and 7 bases for J; bases not matched to a gene: 9. The CDR3 DNA sequence: TGCAGTGCTAGAGATCTCGGACAGGGGGTTAACAATTCACCCCTCCACTTT. Encoded protein: CSARDLGQGVNNSPLHF.

CDR3 protein: CATSSPPETLQETQYF. The CDR3 DNA sequence: TGTGCCACCAGCAGCCCTCCGGAGACTTTACAAGAGACCCAGTACTTC. The V and J genes are TRBV15 and TRBJ2-5; no clear D. Germline CDR1 reads LNHNV; CDR2 reads YYDKDF (reference sequence). Trimming shortened V by 3 bases and J by 2 bases, and 16 bases separated the two germline ends. The CDR3 consists of 16 residues.

This clonotype was counted ten times or more. CDR3 nucleotides: TGTGCCAGCAGGCAATCAGGGTCCTACTTCACAGATACGCAGTATTTT. Protein product: CASRQSGSYFTDTQYF. V gene TRBV6-2 or TRBV6-3 combines with J gene TRBJ2-3; D might be TRBD1 (5 bases). With 6 bases removed from V and 2 bases from J, the gap between germline ends came to 18 bases. This CDR3 has 16 residues. Germline V gene data show CDR1 as MNHEY and CDR2 as SVGEGT.

In its sample, this clonotype was seen many times. The chain uses TRBV6-5 and TRBJ2-2, with a possible D match to TRBD2 (6 bases). The CDR3 consists of 15 residues. CDR1 MNHEY and CDR2 SVGAGI come from the germline V gene. Trimming pared 6 bases from V and 1 base from J, leaving 12 bases between. In nucleotides, the CDR3 is TGTGCCAGCAGGTCCGGGACTCAGAACACCGGGGAGCTGTTTTTT. Residues: CASRSGTQNTGELFF.

This clonotype came up a few times. This chain links TRBV6-2 or TRBV6-3 with TRBJ2-5; 13 bases agree with TRBD2. CDR3 length: 18 amino acids. V lost 4 bases and J lost 1; bases outside the gene matches: 9. Looked up from germline, CDR1 is MNHEY and CDR2 is SVGEGT. CDR3 region: CASSSGLAGALAQETQYF. In DNA, the CDR3 is TGTGCCAGCAGTTCAGGACTAGCGGGGGCCTTAGCCCAAGAGACCCAGTACTTC.

V gene TRBV7-9 combines with J gene TRBJ2-5; D might be TRBD1 (6 bases). This CDR3 region has 15 residues. CDR1 and CDR2 from the germline V gene are SEHNR and FQNEAQ (reference sequence). The V gene lost 5 bases and the J gene lost 5 bases, with 18 bases spanning the gap. CDR3 residues: CASSRPNRESETQYF. In nucleotides, the CDR3 is TGTGCCAGCAGCCGCCCCAACAGGGAGAGCGAGACCCAGTACTTC. The full variable domain, rest sourced from reference TRBV7-9 and TRBJ2-5, is DTGVSQNPRHKITKRGQNVTFRCDPISEHNRLYWYRQTLGQGPEFLTYFQNEAQLEKSRLLSDRFSAERPKGSFSTLEIQRTEQGDSAMYLCASSRPNRESETQYFGPGTRLLVL.

The chain uses TRBV7-9 and TRBJ2-1; tentative D call: TRBD1 (6 bases). CDR3 length equals 15 residues. With 7 bases removed from V and 0 bases from J, the gap between germline ends came to 13 bases. Germline lookup yields CDR1 SEHNR and CDR2 FQNEAQ (reference sequence). The CDR3 spells CASMNGGSSYNEQFF. The CDR3 nucleotides read TGTGCCAGCATGAATGGGGGCAGCTCCTACAATGAGCAGTTCTTC.

On this clonotype: A junction boundary mismatches the germline segment, possibly from a read error. J is TRBJ2-7 and V is TRBV27; D possibly corresponds to TRBD1 (5 bases). The CDR3 spans 15 residues. Germline loops: CDR1 MNHEY, CDR2 SMNVEV (reference sequence). CDR3 residues: CTSSPRPGIDYEQYF. For the CDR3, the DNA is TGTACCAGCAGTCCCCGGCCAGGGATAGATTACGAGCAGTACTTC.

This clonotype was detected only a few times. The gene calls are TRBV28 and TRBJ2-7, with 12 bases lining up with TRBD2. CDR1 MDHEN and CDR2 SYDVKM come from the germline V gene. This CDR3 spans 15 amino acids. The V gene end was trimmed by 5 bases and the J gene end by 5 bases; junction bases not matched to a gene: 7. The chain's CDR3 is CASSMWTSGTHEQYF. The CDR3 bases are TGTGCCAGCAGTATGTGGACTAGCGGGACTCACGAGCAGTACTTC. The full variable domain, completed using reference TRBV28 and TRBJ2-7, is DVKVTQSSRYLVKRTGEKVFLECVQDMDHENMFWYRQDPGLGLRLIYFSYDVKMKEKGDIPEGYSVSREKKERFSLILESASTNQTSMYLCASSMWTSGTHEQYFGPGTRLTVT.

This CDR3 is CASSLYRGQGPMDEQFF. The CDR3 nucleotides are TGTGCCAGCAGTTTATATCGCGGGCAGGGCCCTATGGATGAGCAGTTCTTC. The rearrangement joins TRBV28 to TRBJ2-1; D is tentatively TRBD1 or TRBD2 (5 bases each). V dropped 1 base and J dropped 8 bases, with 21 bases sitting between them. This CDR3 spans 17 amino acids. Germline loops: CDR1 MDHEN, CDR2 SYDVKM. The whole variable domain, filled in from reference TRBV28 and TRBJ2-1, reads DVKVTQSSRYLVKRTGEKVFLECVQDMDHENMFWYRQDPGLGLRLIYFSYDVKMKEKGDIPEGYSVSREKKERFSLILESASTNQTSMYLCASSLYRGQGPMDEQFFGPGTRLTVL.

This clonotype was detected only a few times. The gene calls are TRBV12-3 or TRBV12-4 and TRBJ2-1; a possible D gene is TRBD1 (5 bases). The CDR3 is made up of 14 amino acids. V lost 7 bases and J 0 bases, leaving 10 bases between the germline ends. The CDR3 DNA follows: TGTGCCAGCATTGCCCAGGGCTCCTACAATGAGCAGTTCTTC. It specifies CASIAQGSYNEQFF.

The rearrangement links TRBV27 to TRBJ2-5; D is unclear. The CDR3 spans 15 residues. Germline CDR1 and CDR2: MNHEY and SMNVEV (reference sequence). With 0 bases removed from V and 2 bases from J, the gap between germline ends came to 10 bases. CDR3: CASSLSHQEQETQYF. The CDR3 DNA sequence: TGTGCCAGCAGTTTATCGCATCAGGAACAAGAGACCCAGTACTTC.

Concerning this clonotype itself: The germline gene is not matched at one end of the junction; a read error may be the cause. The chain is built from TRBV30 and TRBJ2-7; 10 nucleotides line up with TRBD1. Germline values: CDR1 GTSNPN, CDR2 SVGIG (reference sequence). The CDR3 length is 16 residues. The CDR3 is CAWSTLGTGVSYEQHF. The CDR3 DNA reads as TGTGCCTGGAGTACCCTAGGGACAGGGGTCTCCTACGAGCAGCACTTC.

Notes on this clonotype: A junction end diverges from the germline sequence, so it may reflect a read error. The chain uses TRBV14 and TRBJ2-5, with D tentatively TRBD2 (5 bases). The CDR3 is 13 residues long. The germline CDR1 and CDR2 sequences are SGHDN and FVKESK. As DNA, the CDR3 is TGCGCCAGCAGCCACCGGGGATCCCGGGCCCAGTACTTC. It codes for CASSHRGSRAQYF. Together with reference TRBV14 and TRBJ2-5, the CDR3 gives the full variable domain: EAGVTQFPSHSVIEKGQTVTLRCDPISGHDNLYWYRRVMGKEIKFLLHFVKESKQDESGMPNNRFLAERTGGTYSTLKVQPAELEDSGVYFCASSHRGSRAQYFGPGTRLLVL.

This clonotype has only a few counts. The genes are TRBV7-6 and TRBJ2-5, with 9 bases matching TRBD1. The CDR3 consists of 14 residues. With 4 bases clipped from V and 5 bases from J, the junction kept 5 bases outside the gene matches. Germline V CDR1 and CDR2: SGHVS, FNYEAQ. The CDR3: CASSSQGAYETQYF. The DNA of the CDR3 is TGTGCCAGCAGCTCACAGGGGGCTTATGAGACCCAGTACTTC.

The chain employs TRBV9 and TRBJ2-2, with a weak D call TRBD2 (6 bases). The germline V gene encodes CDR1 SGDLS and CDR2 YYNGEE. The ends were cut back, 3 bases at V and 1 base at J, with 16 bases in the middle. CDR3 length equals 17 residues. The CDR3 DNA reads as TGTGCCAGCAGCGCCCCTCGGGGTAGCGGGAACACCGGGGAGCTGTTTTTT. Amino acids: CASSAPRGSGNTGELFF.